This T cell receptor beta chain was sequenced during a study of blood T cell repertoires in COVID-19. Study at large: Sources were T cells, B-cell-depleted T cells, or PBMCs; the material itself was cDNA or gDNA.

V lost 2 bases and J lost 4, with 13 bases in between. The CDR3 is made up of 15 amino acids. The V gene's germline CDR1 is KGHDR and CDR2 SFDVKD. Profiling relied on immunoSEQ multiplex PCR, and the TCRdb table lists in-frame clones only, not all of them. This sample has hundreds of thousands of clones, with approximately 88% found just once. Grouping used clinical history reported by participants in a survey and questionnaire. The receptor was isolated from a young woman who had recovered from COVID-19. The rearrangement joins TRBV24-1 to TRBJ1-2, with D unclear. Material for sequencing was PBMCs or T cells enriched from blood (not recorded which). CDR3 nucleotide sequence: TGTGCCACCAGTGATTCACGGGTGATGGGCTATGGCTACACCTTC. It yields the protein CATSDSRVMGYGYTF.